This T cell receptor beta chain is drawn from a study of shared clonotypes between healthy human individuals (dated by TCRdb to 2018 to 2021). Looking at the study overall: The cohort comprised a couple of women and a few men aged 18 to 49 years. To increase sequencing depth and limit assay-specific biases, TCR repertoire library preparation and sequencing were carried out by different laboratories using diverse techniques. For each donor, CD4 naive and CD4 memory were each given three plates, CD8 naive was given two plates, and CD8 memory was given one plate. To estimate repertoire size and how much clonotype sharing occurs between individuals, the study deeply sequenced the blood TCR repertoires of several healthy adults. Between about 0.85 and 9.5 billion PBMCs per donor were obtained by leukapheresis.

Points on this clone: No antigen is known for it. No base quality values were provided; no much bigger clone lies one nucleotide off.

From the cysteine through the phenylalanine, the CDR3 covers 15 amino acids. Only the CDR3 portion is preserved as DNA: 45 bases, with reading frame beginning at the first base. Relative to germline, V is 5 bases shorter and J is 1 base shorter, with 14 bases between their ends. The germline V gene encodes CDR1 LNHDA and CDR2 SQIVND (reference sequence). The investigation overall reported the following: Compared with non-shared clonotypes, clonotypes shared by all four sorted-subset donors had higher generation probabilities. Pairwise subsampling indicated that sequencing depth was expected to affect the degree of clonotype sharing among donors. Across a few donors, roughly 5.1% of naive CD4, roughly 3.5% of naive CD8, under 2.5% of memory CD4, and approximately 0.4% of memory CD8 clonotypes were shared. Naive subsets generally had larger estimated clonotype richness than memory subsets. The genetic and exposure-history diversity represented was limited by the small number of donors. Sampling was limited to blood, and TCR repertoires in tissue likely differ from TCR repertoires in blood. Incomplete sequencing was indicated by rarefaction of sorted-subset datasets, despite the large sequencing depth.

Healthy HIV-negative adults with no recently reported acute infections or vaccinations were included as donors. All donors were Caucasian adults living in Nashville, Tennessee, USA. Magnetic negative selection was used to enrich CD4+ T cells, after which naive cells were positively selected on CD45RA and the negative fraction became the memory subset. Blood was collected by leukapheresis, and PBMCs were isolated by Ficoll-Histopaque density gradient centrifugation and then cryopreserved in liquid nitrogen vapor phase. Purity and quantity of every magnetically sorted T cell population were checked by analytical flow cytometry. Genomic DNA was isolated from every sorted fraction and measured by UV absorbance on a Nanodrop 2000c. TCR CDR3 regions were amplified from genomic DNA by multiplex PCR using the deep immunoSEQ assay. Genomic DNA extracted from each cell subset was distributed evenly over all wells of several immunoSEQ 96-well plates, and each plate served as one replicate. Each replicate PCR for sorted subsets received approximately 200 ng genomic DNA, equal to tens of thousands of T cell genomes. The purified libraries were quantified using a Qubit 3.0 fluorometer, sized with a Bioanalyzer 2100, and then quantified again using the KAPA Library Quantification kit. A separate single-read 150-cycle Illumina NextSeq 550 flow cell was used to sequence each immunoSEQ 96-well plate. Turning to the authors' computational methods: Because the immunoSEQ output held only junctional sequences and lacked quality scores, the filtering could not match the filtering applied to full-length reads. Sequences were annotated with PyIR, a Python wrapper for IgBLAST v1.9, and V/J genes and CDR3 were assigned using IMGT germline references. Reads were removed for weak V/J assignments (E-value above 1e-6), missing CDR3, stop codons, out-of-frame junctions, or ambiguous translated residues. V3J clonotypes were defined as sequences sharing the same inferred V gene, J gene, and CDR3 amino acid sequence. To compute the percentage overlap between repertoires, the number of shared unique clonotypes was divided by the size of the smaller repertoire. Richness of each repertoire was evaluated using RTK rarefaction, the Chao1 estimator, and Recon v2.1 estimates of unobserved clonotypes. For all TCRbeta clonotypes obtained by the gDNA method from four donors, generation probabilities were computed with OLGA. Here the immuneACCESS table is served through TCRdb, limited to in-frame sequences with V and J called. Missing clones are a known gap in these copies; in checked studies unresolved V genes cover under half, and the rest lacks a known reason. V and J calls and clone size are those listed in that table; D and trimming were worked out from the DNA. The sample yields more than 2 million clones; approximately 96% were counted once. The ten largest make up around 0.13% of the sample.

Sequenced material: naive CD4+ T cells sorted from blood. The label giving this sample's cell subset or site can be read as: CD45RA+ positively selected. This clonotype originated in a man in his late teens or twenties in good health. The V gene is TRBV19 and the J gene is TRBJ1-1, and the D gene may be TRBD1, 5 bases matching. The DNA sequence is given as TGTGCCAGTAGTCCGGGGACGGTCCAGAACACTGAAGCTTTCTTT. The encoded protein is CASSPGTVQNTEAFF.